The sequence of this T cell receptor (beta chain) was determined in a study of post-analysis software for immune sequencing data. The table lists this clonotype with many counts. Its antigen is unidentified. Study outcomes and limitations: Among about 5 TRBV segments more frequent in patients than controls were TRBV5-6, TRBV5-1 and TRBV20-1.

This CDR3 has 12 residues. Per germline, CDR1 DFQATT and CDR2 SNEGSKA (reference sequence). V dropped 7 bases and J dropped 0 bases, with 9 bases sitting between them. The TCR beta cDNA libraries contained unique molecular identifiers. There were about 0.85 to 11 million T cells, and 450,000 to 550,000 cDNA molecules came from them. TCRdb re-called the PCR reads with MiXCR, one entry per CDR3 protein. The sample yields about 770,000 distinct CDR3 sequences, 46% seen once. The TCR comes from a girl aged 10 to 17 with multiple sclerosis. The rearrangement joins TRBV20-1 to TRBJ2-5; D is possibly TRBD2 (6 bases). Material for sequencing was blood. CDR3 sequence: CSGSGNQETQYF. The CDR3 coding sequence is TGCAGTGGTAGCGGAAACCAAGAGACCCAGTACTTC.